The 14 T cell receptor beta chains listed next were all sequenced from one sample in a study of human T cells and chemical hapten exposure (dated by TCRdb to the early 2020s). Receptor libraries were prepared by RACE. Sequencing instrument: NextSeq 500. TCRdb itself trimmed the public reads at Q25 with fastp, ran MiXCR and retained productive beta chains. Rows with a matching CDR3 protein are joined into one entry that keeps the most common DNA and genes. The sample data list tens of thousands of distinct CDR3 sequences, and about 12% of these were observed just once. The ten largest clones take up under 4% of the sample. The sample's time point label, decoded: patch test 1, 2 weeks after DPC sensitization. The meaning of the sample's treatment or condition label: therapeutic diphenylcyclopropenone sensitization with weekly scalp DPC. The material was whole blood, obtained in connection with sensitization to the hapten diphenylcyclopropenone (DPC). Every receptor here comes from a woman aged 60 to 75 with alopecia areata. Some clones in this sample may be carry-over from other donors' samples.

A few counts support this clonotype. CDR3 nucleotides: TGCGCCAGCAGCGATCCTGGTAGGGCTAATGAAAAACTGTTTTTT. Its protein product is CASSDPGRANEKLFF. The chain is built from TRBV5-1 and TRBJ1-4, with D uncertain. Germline V gene sequence: CDR1 SGHRS, CDR2 YFSETQ. Trimming stripped 4 bases from V and 3 bases from J, with 13 bases between. This CDR3 region has 15 residues.

This clonotype was detected ten times or more. The chain carries TRBV9 and TRBJ2-2, with D unclear. Germline V CDR1 and CDR2: SGDLS, YYNGEE. This CDR3 is 14 amino acids long. The V end lost 0 bases, the J end lost 3 bases, and 6 bases lay between the germline ends. The CDR3 region has the DNA TGTGCCAGCAGCGTAGGGCTTTACACCGGGGAGCTGTTTTTT. As protein: CASSVGLYTGELFF.

This clonotype has a count of ten or more. This rearrangement joins TRBV10-3 to TRBJ2-7; tentative D call: TRBD1 (6 bases). CDR1 is ENHRY, CDR2 SYGVKD, per germline. Trimming removed 4 bases at V and 3 bases at J, with 10 bases between. There are 13 residues in the CDR3. The CDR3 region has the DNA TGTGCCATCAGTGGGGAACAGGGCTACGAGCAGTACTTC. It specifies CAISGEQGYEQYF.

Comment on this clonotype: A read error may produce the germline difference seen at one junction end. Here the CDR3 reads CSPRYQVTQYF. The CDR3 bases are TGCAGTCCTAGGTATCAAGTTACGCAGTATTTT. The chain is built from TRBV20-1 and TRBJ2-3; D gene ambiguous. In germline, CDR1 is DFQATT, CDR2 SNEGSKA (reference sequence). This CDR3 spans 11 amino acids.

The genes are TRBV7-3 and TRBJ2-3; 8 bases match TRBD2. V dropped 5 bases and J dropped 6; count of bases not matched to a gene: 7. This CDR3 is built from 14 residues. CDR1 and CDR2 (germline): SGHTA, FQGTGA. CDR3 residues: CASSPSGSYDTQYF. The CDR3 DNA follows: TGTGCCAGCAGCCCCAGCGGGAGCTACGATACGCAGTATTTT.

The V call is TRBV6-6, the J call TRBJ2-2; perhaps TRBD1 as D (5 bases). The CDR3 consists of 14 residues. CDR1 MNHNY and CDR2 SVGAGI come from the germline V gene (reference sequence). V was cut by 7 bases and J by 0 bases, with 9 bases left in between. DNA for the CDR3: TGTGCCAGCATTAGGACAACGAACACCGGGGAGCTGTTTTTT. As protein: CASIRTTNTGELFF.

This chain connects TRBV29-1 to TRBJ1-4; TRBD1 matches at 8 bases. V dropped 2 bases and J dropped 7; count of bases not matched to a gene: 6. The CDR3 covers 14 residues. The germline CDR1 and CDR2 sequences are SQVTM and ANQGSEA. As DNA, the CDR3 is TGCAGCGTTGAACCGCAGGGGGCGAGTGAAAAACTGTTTTTT. This translates into CSVEPQGASEKLFF.

In its sample, this clonotype was seen a few times. The gene calls are TRBV19 and TRBJ1-3; no definite D call. The V end lost 7 bases, the J end lost 0 bases, and 19 bases lay between the germline ends. The germline V gene has CDR1 LNHDA and CDR2 SQIVND (reference sequence). The CDR3 extends over 17 amino acids. Here the CDR3 reads CASTRSRSRSSGNTIYF. In nucleotides, the CDR3 is TGTGCCAGTACCCGAAGTCGCAGCCGCAGCTCTGGAAACACCATATATTTT.

This clonotype was counted ten times or more. This chain connects TRBV20-1 to TRBJ2-1, with unresolved D. V was clipped by 8 bases and J by 7 bases, with 12 bases between them. Germline V lookup: CDR1 DFQATT, CDR2 SNEGSKA (reference sequence). The CDR3 is made up of 11 amino acids. CDR3 DNA: TGCAGTCTTGGGCGCACAAATGAGCAGTTCTTC. This sequence encodes CSLGRTNEQFF.

In its sample, this clonotype was seen many times. V usage is TRBV6-1 and J usage is TRBJ2-2, with 9 bases that match TRBD1. Germline lookup yields CDR1 MNHNS and CDR2 SASEGT. Germline trimming cut 7 bases from V and 1 base from J; bases unmatched to any gene: 7. This CDR3 has 16 residues. The chain's CDR3 is CASIPNRGLNTGELFF. CDR3 bases: TGTGCCAGCATCCCTAACAGGGGGCTGAACACCGGGGAGCTGTTTTTT.

This clonotype was seen repeatedly, ten times or more. The gene calls are TRBV9 and TRBJ2-2; D is perhaps TRBD2 (6 bases). Between the trimmed V and J ends, which lost 0 bases and 7 bases, there was a span of 22 bases. Germline lookup yields CDR1 SGDLS and CDR2 YYNGEE. The CDR3 is 18 amino acids. In DNA, the CDR3 is TGTGCCAGCAGCGTAGCTCCGCTGGGAAGGGGAGGCGGCGGGGAGCTGTTTTTT. Its translation is CASSVAPLGRGGGGELFF.

The chain joins TRBV10-3 to TRBJ2-7, with D tentatively TRBD2 (5 bases). Trimming cost V 10 bases and J 0 bases, with 16 bases left between them. The CDR3 sequence is 14 residues long. The germline gives CDR1 ENHRY, CDR2 SYGVKD. CDR3 sequence: CATTTGSPSYEQYF. The CDR3 DNA sequence: TGTGCCACCACAACGGGGAGTCCCTCCTACGAGCAGTACTTC.

This clonotype was seen many times. V usage is TRBV18 and J usage is TRBJ1-2, with 8 bases fitting TRBD1. Germline V gene lookup returns CDR1 KGHSH and CDR2 LQKENI. The CDR3 runs to 13 residues. V gave up 5 bases and J gave up 8 bases; unmatched junction bases: 7. CDR3 DNA: TGTGCCAGCTCAACGGGACAGGAGGAGGGCTACACCTTC. The encoded protein is CASSTGQEEGYTF. The full variable domain, in which reference TRBV18 and TRBJ1-2 provide the parts outside the CDR3, is NAGVMQNPRHLVRRRGQEARLRCSPMKGHSHVYWYRQLPEEGLKFMVYLQKENIIDESGMPKERFSAEFPKEGPSILRIQQVVRGDSAAYFCASSTGQEEGYTFGSGTRLTVV.

This clonotype was picked up a small number of times. The V and J genes are TRBV7-9 and TRBJ2-7; TRBD2 aligns across 10 bases. With V trimmed by 2 bases and J by 4 bases, 8 bases remained unmatched. The CDR3 spans 16 residues. The germline V gene has CDR1 SEHNR and CDR2 FQNEAQ (reference sequence). The CDR3 coding sequence is TGTGCCAGCAGCTTAATCGGGACTAGCGCGGTGTACGAGCAGTACTTC. Translating it yields CASSLIGTSAVYEQYF.